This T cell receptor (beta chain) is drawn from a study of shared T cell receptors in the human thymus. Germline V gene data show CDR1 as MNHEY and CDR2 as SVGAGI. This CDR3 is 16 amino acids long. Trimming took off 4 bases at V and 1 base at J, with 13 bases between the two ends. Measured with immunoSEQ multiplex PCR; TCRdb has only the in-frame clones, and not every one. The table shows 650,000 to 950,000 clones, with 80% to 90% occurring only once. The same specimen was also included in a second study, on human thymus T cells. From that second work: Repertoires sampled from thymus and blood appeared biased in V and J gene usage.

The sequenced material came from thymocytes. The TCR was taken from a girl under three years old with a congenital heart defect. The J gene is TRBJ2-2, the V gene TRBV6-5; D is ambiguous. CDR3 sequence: CASSSASFENTGELFF. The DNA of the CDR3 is TGTGCCAGCAGTTCCGCGTCGTTCGAGAACACCGGGGAGCTGTTTTTT.